The 19 T cell receptor beta chains given below trace back to one sample, sequenced in a study of T-cell reconstitution after alpha-beta-depleted transplantation in children. This sample's TCRbeta library carried unique molecular identifier barcodes. Using its own MiXCR run on the PCR reads, TCRdb lists one record per CDR3 protein. The table shows 150,000 to 200,000 distinct CDR3 sequences, with more than 6.5% occurring only once. This sample comprised PBMCs from the stem cell graft donor, obtained from the stem cell graft. The source is a human donor who donated a stem cell graft to a child with Wiskott-Aldrich syndrome.

This clonotype was found a few times. V usage is TRBV7-9 and J usage is TRBJ2-7; D perhaps matches TRBD1 (6 bases). The CDR3 covers 16 residues. Trimming cost V 6 bases and J 0 bases, with 18 bases left between them. Germline values: CDR1 SEHNR, CDR2 FQNEAQ (reference sequence). CDR3: CASSSITGKRSYEQYF. The CDR3 DNA is TGTGCCAGCAGTTCTATTACAGGGAAGCGCTCCTACGAGCAGTACTTC. The whole variable domain, remainder taken from reference TRBV7-9 and TRBJ2-7, is DTGVSQNPRHKITKRGQNVTFRCDPISEHNRLYWYRQTLGQGPEFLTYFQNEAQLEKSRLLSDRFSAERPKGSFSTLEIQRTEQGDSAMYLCASSSITGKRSYEQYFGPGTRLTVT.

This clonotype showed up just a few times. The chain employs TRBV20-1 and TRBJ1-5; no clear D. The CDR3 spans 14 residues. The germline gives CDR1 DFQATT, CDR2 SNEGSKA (reference sequence). Trimming left V 4 bases short and J 0 bases short, with 10 bases between. CDR3 DNA: TGCAGTGCTAACCAGGCGAATAGCAATCAGCCCCAGCATTTT. Translated: CSANQANSNQPQHF.

This clonotype was seen ten or more times. This chain connects TRBV6-2 or TRBV6-3 to TRBJ2-3; the D gene is possibly TRBD2 (6 bases). The CDR3 is made up of 14 amino acids. Between the trimmed V and J ends, which lost 5 bases and 4 bases, there was a span of 13 bases. Germline V CDR1 and CDR2: MNHEY, SVGEGT. This CDR3 reads CASSAARDSDTQYF. CDR3 DNA: TGTGCCAGCAGTGCCGCCCGGGACTCAGATACGCAGTATTTT.

This clonotype has a count of ten or more. The chain couples TRBV6-5 to TRBJ2-5; D is unresolved. The V end was cut by 4 bases, the J end by 3 bases, with 6 bases between. CDR1 and CDR2 from the germline V gene are MNHEY and SVGAGI. The CDR3 runs 12 residues. The chain's CDR3 is CASSSFEETQYF. The CDR3 DNA reads TGTGCCAGCAGTTCGTTCGAAGAGACCCAGTACTTC.

There are many counts of this clonotype. The chain recombines TRBV18 with TRBJ2-7; no firm D call. The V end lost 3 bases, the J end lost 0 bases, and 9 bases lay between the germline ends. The CDR3 has 14 amino acids. Germline V gene lookup returns CDR1 KGHSH and CDR2 LQKENI. The CDR3: CASSPNFSSYEQYF. The CDR3 DNA follows: TGTGCCAGCTCACCCAACTTTAGCTCCTACGAGCAGTACTTC.

At least ten counts were recorded for this clonotype. The chain carries TRBV5-1 and TRBJ2-1; 11 nucleotides agree with TRBD1. With 4 bases clipped from V and 0 bases from J, the junction kept 6 bases outside the gene matches. CDR1 and CDR2 from the germline V gene are SGHRS and YFSETQ. CDR3 size: 17 residues. In DNA, the CDR3 is TGCGCCAGCAGCAACGGACAGGGGGCTTTCTCCTACAATGAGCAGTTCTTC. Encoded protein: CASSNGQGAFSYNEQFF. Based on the CDR3 plus reference TRBV5-1 and TRBJ2-1, the full variable domain is KAGVTQTPRYLIKTRGQQVTLSCSPISGHRSVSWYQQTPGQGLQFLFEYFSETQRNKGNFPGRFSGRQFSNSRSEMNVSTLELGDSALYLCASSNGQGAFSYNEQFFGPGTRLTVL.

This clonotype was recorded at least ten times. V gene TRBV11-3 combines with J gene TRBJ2-2, with D uncertain. Germline V CDR1 and CDR2: SGHNT, YENEEA. The CDR3 consists of 13 residues. Trimming removed 7 bases from V and 6 bases from J, with 12 bases in between. CDR3 in DNA: TGTGCCAGCACCCTGAACCGCGCCGGGGAGCTGTTTTTT. Translated, it gives CASTLNRAGELFF. Full variable domain (remainder filled in from reference TRBV11-3 and TRBJ2-2): EAGVVQSPRYKIIEKKQPVAFWCNPISGHNTLYWYLQNLGQGPELLIRYENEEAVDDSQLPKDRFSAERLKGVDSTLKIQPAELGDSAVYLCASTLNRAGELFFGEGSRLTVL.

The J gene is TRBJ1-2, the V gene TRBV3-1; D is perhaps TRBD1 (6 bases). The ends were cut back, 0 bases at V and 8 bases at J, with 16 bases in the middle. Germline V CDR1 and CDR2: LGHDT, YNNKEL (reference sequence). This CDR3 comprises 15 residues. The CDR3 sequence is CASSQDINRVGGYTF. CDR3 sequence (DNA): TGTGCCAGCAGCCAAGATATTAACAGGGTAGGCGGCTACACCTTC.

This clonotype was seen repeatedly, ten times or more. The V and J genes are TRBV29-1 and TRBJ1-2; D is undetermined. Germline CDR1 is SQVTM and CDR2 is ANQGSEA. This CDR3 contains 13 residues. V was cut by 5 bases and J by 2 bases, with 12 bases left in between. The CDR3 nucleotides read TGCAGCGTTATAAGAGACCTCAACTATGGCTACACCTTC. Translating gives CSVIRDLNYGYTF.

This clonotype has ten or more counts. This chain links TRBV20-1 with TRBJ1-1; D is uncertain. Germline loops: CDR1 DFQATT, CDR2 SNEGSKA (reference sequence). V lost 2 bases and J 3 bases, leaving 10 bases between the germline ends. This CDR3 contains 13 residues. The CDR3 region has the DNA TGCAGTGCTAGACTTCTGAGGGACACTGAAGCTTTCTTT. This translates into CSARLLRDTEAFF.

The genes are TRBV5-1 and TRBJ1-6, with D tentatively TRBD1 (6 bases). Germline lookup yields CDR1 SGHRS and CDR2 YFSETQ. Trimming took 4 bases from V and 7 from J, leaving 21 bases between them. This CDR3 spans 17 amino acids. CDR3 bases: TGCGCCAGCAGCCCCATCGGATTATGGGGGCTGAATTCACCCCTCCACTTT. This encodes CASSPIGLWGLNSPLHF.

This clonotype came up many times. This sequence joins TRBV7-2 and TRBJ2-2, with 10 bases matching TRBD2. V dropped 1 base and J dropped 5; count of bases not matched to a gene: 4. Germline V gene lookup returns CDR1 SGHTA and CDR2 FQGNSA. The CDR3 is made up of 16 amino acids. This chain's CDR3 is CASSLVPSGRTGELFF. In DNA form, the CDR3 reads TGTGCCAGCAGCTTAGTCCCTAGCGGGAGAACCGGGGAGCTGTTTTTT.

The chain couples TRBV5-1 to TRBJ1-4; TRBD1 might be the D (6 bases). In germline, CDR1 is SGHRS, CDR2 YFSETQ. The CDR3 loop spans 14 amino acids. The V gene lost 5 bases and the J gene lost 1 base, with 9 bases spanning the gap. CDR3 nucleotides: TGCGCCAGCAGGGAACAGGGAACTAATGAAAAACTGTTTTTT. This sequence encodes CASREQGTNEKLFF.

On this clonotype itself: This sequence may be a read error, since a much larger clone differs from it by one base. The J gene is TRBJ2-3, the V gene TRBV2; TRBD2 is a possible D gene (7 bases). The length of the CDR3 is 14 residues. V lost 11 bases to trimming and J lost 8 bases, with 23 bases between them. Germline V gene lookup returns CDR1 SNHLY and CDR2 FYNNEI. The CDR3 DNA is TGTGCCTCAAGGGGGACTACAGTCCCAGGTACGCAGTATTTT. This translates into CASRGTTVPGTQYF.

In this sample, this clonotype turned up many times. The V call is TRBV12-3 or TRBV12-4, the J call TRBJ2-1; 10 nucleotides align to TRBD1. This CDR3 is 14 amino acids long. V was clipped by 4 bases and J by 6 bases; unmatched bases: 3. The CDR3 DNA follows: TGTGCCAGCAGTTCCCGGGACAGGGGCAATGAGCAGTTCTTC. Amino acids: CASSSRDRGNEQFF.

The sample holds many counts of this clonotype. The genes are TRBV27 and TRBJ2-1, with D possibly TRBD2 on 5 matching bases. The CDR3 extends over 15 amino acids. Looked up from germline, CDR1 is MNHEY and CDR2 is SMNVEV (reference sequence). V was shortened by 6 bases and J by 0 bases, with 12 bases between the two germline ends. This CDR3 is CASSFRAGSYNEQFF. As DNA, the CDR3 is TGTGCCAGCAGCTTCCGGGCGGGCTCCTACAATGAGCAGTTCTTC.

This clonotype was seen at least ten times. The rearrangement links TRBV12-3 or TRBV12-4 to TRBJ2-2; 8 bases line up with TRBD1. The ends lost 6 bases at V and 0 bases at J; junction bases unmatched: 6. This CDR3 comprises 16 residues. The CDR3 DNA is TGTGCCAGCAGCCCCTCCAGGGGGCCGAACACCGGGGAGCTGTTTTTT. Protein product: CASSPSRGPNTGELFF.

This clonotype appeared many times. The chain links TRBV5-1 to TRBJ1-4; possibly TRBD1 for D (6 bases). Germline V gene sequence: CDR1 SGHRS, CDR2 YFSETQ. The CDR3 is 15 amino acids. Trimming pared 3 bases from V and 7 bases from J, leaving 16 bases between. The DNA for the CDR3 is TGCGCCAGCAGCTGGGGGCCCCCCAGGATTGAAAAACTGTTTTTT. Translated, it gives CASSWGPPRIEKLFF.

This sequence joins TRBV6-5 and TRBJ2-5; D remains ambiguous. CDR3 size: 14 residues. CDR1 and CDR2 from the germline V gene are MNHEY and SVGAGI. V lost 0 bases to trimming and J lost 5 bases, with 10 bases between them. The CDR3 region is CASSYSIVGETQYF. In DNA, the CDR3 is TGTGCCAGCAGTTACTCAATAGTAGGGGAGACCCAGTACTTC.